This TCR beta chain was captured in a study of T-cell memory formation after mild COVID-19. Whole-study results and caveats: CD4+ clones that contracted lay mainly in CM and EM; CD8+ ones lay in EMRA. That cross-reactive memory joined was suggested by some responding clones appearing in pre-infection memory.

This clonotype was seen a handful of times. What it binds is unknown. TCRdb processed the 5' RACE reads anew with MiXCR; each CDR3 protein has one entry. The data show about 300,000 distinct CDR3 sequences, roughly a fifth seen once. The germline V gene encodes CDR1 SGHTA and CDR2 FQGNSA. The V end was cut by 7 bases, the J end by 3 bases, with 15 bases between. This CDR3 comprises 14 residues. This TCR was sampled from a man aged 18 to 30 who had mild COVID-19 (a few samples of this study predate the infection). Cell type and time point are not known. V is TRBV7-2 and J is TRBJ1-2; the D is unclear. The sample comprised PBMCs or a T cell subset sorted from them (not recorded which). CDR3 nucleotides: TGTGCCAGCACGAAGAACCGGGAGGACTATGGCTACACCTTC. Its translation: CASTKNREDYGYTF.